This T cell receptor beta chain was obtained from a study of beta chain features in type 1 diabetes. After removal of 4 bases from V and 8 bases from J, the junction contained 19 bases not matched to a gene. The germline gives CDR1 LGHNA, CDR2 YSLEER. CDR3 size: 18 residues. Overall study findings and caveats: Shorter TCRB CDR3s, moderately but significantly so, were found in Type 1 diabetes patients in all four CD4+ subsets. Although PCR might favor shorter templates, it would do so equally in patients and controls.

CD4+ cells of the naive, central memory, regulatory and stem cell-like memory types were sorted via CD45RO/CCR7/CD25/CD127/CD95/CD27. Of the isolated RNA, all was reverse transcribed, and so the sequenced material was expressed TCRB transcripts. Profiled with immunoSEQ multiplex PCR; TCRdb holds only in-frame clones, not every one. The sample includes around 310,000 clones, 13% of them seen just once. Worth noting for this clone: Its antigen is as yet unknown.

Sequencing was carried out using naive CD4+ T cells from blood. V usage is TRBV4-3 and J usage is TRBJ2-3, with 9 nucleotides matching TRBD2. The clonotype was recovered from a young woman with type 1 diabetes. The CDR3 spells CASSPVRGQREEFGTQYF. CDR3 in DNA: TGCGCCAGCAGCCCGGTACGTGGCCAGCGGGAGGAGTTCGGTACGCAGTATTTT.